These 8 T cell receptor beta chains share one sample of origin, sequenced in a study of T cell responses to AZD1222 COVID-19 vaccine. Libraries were prepared by immunoSEQ multiplex PCR; TCRdb keeps only in-frame clonotypes and omits some of them. The sample holds more than 50,000 clones; more than 65% are singletons and the top ten take approximately 23%. The sequencing here drew on peripheral blood, taken on day 0 of MenACWY control vaccination. These receptors all come from an adult in good health.

The J gene is TRBJ2-2, the V gene TRBV28; no reliable D call. The V end lost 10 bases, the J end lost 5 bases, and 14 bases lay between the germline ends. The CDR3 length is 13 residues. The germline CDR1 and CDR2 sequences are MDHEN and SYDVKM. CDR3 DNA: TGTGCCACCAACAAGGGTGATACCGGGGAGCTGTTTTTT. This sequence encodes CATNKGDTGELFF.

The gene calls are TRBV12-3 or TRBV12-4 and TRBJ2-5; D call uncertain. Trimming took 5 bases from V and 5 from J, leaving 9 bases between them. The CDR3 length is 12 residues. The CDR3 sequence is CASSPTRETQYF. In DNA, the CDR3 is TGTGCCAGCAGTCCCACGAGGGAGACCCAGTACTTC.

This clone was detected a few times. J is TRBJ1-4 and V is TRBV5-4; 10 bases match TRBD1. The CDR3 length is 16 residues. The germline V gene encodes CDR1 SGHNT and CDR2 YYREEE (reference sequence). V shed 0 bases and J 8 bases; nucleotides not matched to a gene: 7. CDR3 sequence (DNA): TGTGCCAGCAGCTTGGGGGGACAGGGGTTTAAGGAAAAACTGTTTTTT. This gives the protein CASSLGGQGFKEKLFF.

This clone was seen only a few times. Different DNA sequences within this sample yield the same CDR3. The V and J genes are TRBV18 and TRBJ1-1; D unclear. The germline gives CDR1 KGHSH, CDR2 LQKENI. V was pared by 3 bases and J by 0 bases, with 11 bases between. This CDR3 is 15 amino acids long. The CDR3 sequence is CASSPGAGMNTEAFF. In nucleotides, the CDR3 is TGTGCCAGCTCACCCGGCGCGGGCATGAACACTGAAGCTTTCTTT.

V gene TRBV5-6 combines with J gene TRBJ1-1; 8 bases line up with TRBD1. CDR3 length: 15 amino acids. Germline V gene lookup returns CDR1 SGHDT and CDR2 YYEEEE. The V and J ends lost 1 base and 5 bases, in that order; junction bases with no gene match: 7. CDR3 sequence reads: CASSLYAGGYTEAFF. The CDR3 nucleotides read TGTGCCAGCAGCTTGTATGCAGGGGGCTATACTGAAGCTTTCTTT.

The V and J genes are TRBV16 and TRBJ1-2; unclear D gene. The CDR3 has 15 amino acids. Germline values: CDR1 KGHSY, CDR2 FQNENV. Trimming removed 2 bases from V and 8 bases from J, with 18 bases in between. The CDR3, as DNA: TGTGCCAGCAGCCAAACCAAAGACCACCCGGGAGGCTACACCTTC. Translating gives CASSQTKDHPGGYTF.

The genes are TRBV12-3 or TRBV12-4 and TRBJ1-6; a weak D match, TRBD1 (5 bases). The CDR3 covers 13 residues. The V gene lost 7 bases and the J gene lost 7 bases, with 11 bases spanning the gap. The CDR3 region is CASTTYRNSPLHF. The CDR3 bases are TGTGCCAGCACGACTTACAGGAATTCACCCCTCCACTTT.

The chain links TRBV5-6 to TRBJ2-1; D gene uncertain. Per germline, CDR1 SGHDT and CDR2 YYEEEE. The CDR3 runs to 17 residues. The V gene lost 0 bases and the J gene lost 7 bases, with 20 bases spanning the gap. DNA of the CDR3: TGTGCCAGCAGCTTGGCGTGGAGCAGTCAGGTCCTAAATGAGCAGTTCTTC. It codes for CASSLAWSSQVLNEQFF.